This T cell receptor beta chain was sequenced during a study of blood T cell repertoires in COVID-19. Background on the study: From the United States, Italy and Spain came samples of acute and convalescent COVID-19. In each case, the material was cDNA or gDNA derived from T cells, B-cell-depleted T cells, or PBMCs.

Per the study methods: Scientists estimated how many nucleated cells there were by amplifying reference gene primers. TCRdb's copy holds only in-frame clones and misses some; the assay was immunoSEQ multiplex PCR. V and J calls and clone size follow that table, whereas D and trimming were derived from the DNA. The sample includes about 230,000 clones, 80% to 90% of them seen just once. Seattle researchers signed up patients amid active infection and tracked them longitudinally. Sequencing used peripheral blood. The source is a man aged 50-60 years with COVID-19, enrolled during active disease.

CDR3 in amino acids: CASSGVTGGPDQPQHF. The CDR3 bases are TGTGCCAGCAGTGGCGTGACAGGGGGCCCGGATCAGCCCCAGCATTTT. The rearrangement links TRBV6-1 to TRBJ1-5, with 10 bases identical to TRBD1. Looked up from germline, CDR1 is MNHNS and CDR2 is SASEGT. CDR3 length: 16 residues. Trimming removed 4 bases from V and 5 bases from J; junction bases left unmatched: 8.